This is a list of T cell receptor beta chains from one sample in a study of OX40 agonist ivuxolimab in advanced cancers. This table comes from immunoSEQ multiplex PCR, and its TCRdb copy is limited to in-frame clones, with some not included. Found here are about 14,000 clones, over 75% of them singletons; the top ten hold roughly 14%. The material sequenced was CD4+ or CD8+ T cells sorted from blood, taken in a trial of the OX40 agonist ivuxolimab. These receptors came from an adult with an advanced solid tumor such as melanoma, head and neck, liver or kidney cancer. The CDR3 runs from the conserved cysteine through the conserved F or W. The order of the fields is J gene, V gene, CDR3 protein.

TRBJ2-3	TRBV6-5	CASSYSPDSTDTQYF
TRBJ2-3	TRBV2	CASLGETDTQYF
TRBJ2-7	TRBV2	CASSAGQGRGEQYF
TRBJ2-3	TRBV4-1	CASSQGTASTDTQYF
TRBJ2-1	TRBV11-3	CASSLEGTGIYNEQFF
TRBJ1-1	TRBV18	CASSPTTGGPMNTEAFF
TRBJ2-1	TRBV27	CASSLTSGRSYNEQFF
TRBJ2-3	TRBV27	CASSLSLANTQYF
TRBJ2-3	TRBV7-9	CASSPQSPDRVSTDTQYF
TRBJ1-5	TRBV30	CAWSVLQQPQHF
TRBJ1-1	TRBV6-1	CASSNTEAFF
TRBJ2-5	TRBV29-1	CSVDMGETQYF
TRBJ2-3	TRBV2	CALAGELSTDTQYF
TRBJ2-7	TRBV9	CASSPYVAGEQYF
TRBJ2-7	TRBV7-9	CASGQSYEQYF
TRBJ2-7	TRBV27	CASSSSSGGSEQYF
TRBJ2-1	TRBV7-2	CASSLGLSANEQFF
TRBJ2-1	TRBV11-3	CASSLSGDPYNEQFF
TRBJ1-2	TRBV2	CASRKEGGNYGYTF
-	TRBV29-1	CSVEGTSYEQYF
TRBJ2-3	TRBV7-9	CASSPQGASTDTQYF
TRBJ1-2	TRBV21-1	CASSKTPRDTNYGYTF
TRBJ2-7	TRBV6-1	CASRRTAGADEQYF
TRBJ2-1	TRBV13	CASSPGDRQYNEQFF
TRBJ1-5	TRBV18	CASSPGAGDSQPQHF
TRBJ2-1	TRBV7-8	CASSYDRGRNEQFF
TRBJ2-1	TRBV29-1	CSSTGGPHNEQFF
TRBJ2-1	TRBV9	CASSAESGGPSDEQFF
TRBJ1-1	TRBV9	CASSVVGIIVKAFF
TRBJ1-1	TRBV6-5	CASSYSTGGGTEAFF
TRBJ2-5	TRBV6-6	CASSRTGGRETQYF
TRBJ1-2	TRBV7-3	CASSLRLPYGYTF